The clone carrying this T cell receptor (beta chain) has a handful of counts. Its specificity is not known. The data belong to a study of CD8 T cells in ankylosing spondylitis. Study-level points and caveats: Disease-linked clones were reportedly significantly enriched in matched ankylosing spondylitis synovial fluid. Characteristic, it appeared, of ankylosing spondylitis blood was a TCR beta motif of roughly eight highly homologous variants. As for the disease-linked clones, they showed a CD8+ phenotype and occurred at relatively low frequencies in peripheral blood. Prior literature has documented some motif variants in synovial fluid and blood from reactive arthritis.

In making TCR beta libraries, quantitative 5'-RACE with molecular barcodes was used. TCRdb processed the 5' RACE reads anew with MiXCR; each CDR3 protein has one entry. The top ten hold 19% of the sample, which has about 750,000 distinct CDR3 sequences, around a fifth seen once. The CDR3 extends over 14 amino acids. V shed 4 bases, J shed 3 bases, and the junction held 6 bases outside the gene matches. Germline values: CDR1 LGHNA, CDR2 YNFKEQ. V usage is TRBV4-2 and J usage is TRBJ2-7; the match to TRBD2 covers 7 bases. This clonotype was obtained from a male donor with ankylosing spondylitis. The sequenced sample consisted of blood, either unsorted or a sorted T cell fraction (not recorded which). CDR3 in DNA: TGTGCCAGCAGCCGCCAGCGGGAAGACTACGAGCAGTACTTC. It translates to CASSRQREDYEQYF.